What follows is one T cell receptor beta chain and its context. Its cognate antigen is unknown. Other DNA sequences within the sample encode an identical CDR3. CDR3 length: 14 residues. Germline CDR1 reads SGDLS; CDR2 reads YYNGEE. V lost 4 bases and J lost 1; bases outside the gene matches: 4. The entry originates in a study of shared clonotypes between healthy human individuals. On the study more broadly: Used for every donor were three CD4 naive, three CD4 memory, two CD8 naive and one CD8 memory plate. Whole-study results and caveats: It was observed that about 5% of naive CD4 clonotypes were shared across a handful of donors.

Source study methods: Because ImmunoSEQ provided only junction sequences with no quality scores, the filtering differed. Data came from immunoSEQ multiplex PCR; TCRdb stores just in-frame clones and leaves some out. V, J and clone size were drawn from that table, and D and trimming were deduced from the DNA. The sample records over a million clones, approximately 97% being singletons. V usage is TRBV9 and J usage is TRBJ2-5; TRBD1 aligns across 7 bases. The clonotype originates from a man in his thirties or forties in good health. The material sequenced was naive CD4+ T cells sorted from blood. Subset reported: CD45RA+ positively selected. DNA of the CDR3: TGTGCCAGCAGCCCGGGACAGACCCAAGAGACCCAGTACTTC. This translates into CASSPGQTQETQYF.